Each of the 27 T cell receptor beta chains below was sequenced from the same sample in a study of blood T cell repertoires in COVID-19. Sequenced by immunoSEQ multiplex PCR; TCRdb stores in-frame clones only, minus some. The sample consists of around 300,000 clones, about nine tenths of them appearing once. The source material was peripheral blood. The receptors stem from a woman younger than 45 with active or convalescent COVID-19.

The chain joins TRBV2 to TRBJ2-1; TRBD2 matches 9 bases. The CDR3 is 15 residues long. Trimming took 0 bases from V and 7 from J; bases not matched to a gene: 4. The germline V gene encodes CDR1 SNHLY and CDR2 FYNNEI. The CDR3 DNA is TGTGCCAGCAGTGAAGCGCGGCGGGGGGGTAATGAGCAGTTCTTC. It yields the protein CASSEARRGGNEQFF.

V and J are TRBV19 and TRBJ2-7; 10 bases agree with TRBD1. The V and J ends lost 8 bases and 5 bases, in that order; junction bases with no gene match: 6. In germline, CDR1 is LNHDA, CDR2 SQIVND (reference sequence). The CDR3 sequence is 13 residues long. CDR3 bases: TGTGCCAGTCCGGGACAGGGGATCCACGAGCAGTACTTC. Its translation is CASPGQGIHEQYF.

The rearrangement uses TRBV19 and TRBJ1-2, with 9 nucleotides matching TRBD1. The CDR3 totals 15 residues. V trimming: 2 bases; J trimming: 4 bases; junction bases outside the gene matches: 5. Germline CDR1 is LNHDA and CDR2 is SQIVND (reference sequence). CDR3 sequence: CASSIRTGDLYGYTF. For the CDR3, the DNA is TGTGCCAGTAGTATACGGACAGGGGACCTCTATGGCTACACCTTC.

This clone was recorded only once. The chain carries TRBV19 and TRBJ1-5; D possibly corresponds to TRBD1 (6 bases). The CDR3 consists of 16 residues. The germline V gene has CDR1 LNHDA and CDR2 SQIVND (reference sequence). V lost 4 bases, J lost 9 bases, and 22 bases lay in between. CDR3 nucleotide sequence: TGTGCCAGTAGTACCCTAGGGGGACATATGAGGGGGCCCCAGCATTTT. This codes for CASSTLGGHMRGPQHF.

V and J are TRBV4-3 and TRBJ2-7; TRBD1 aligns across 11 bases. The length of the CDR3 is 15 residues. Germline CDR1 LGHNA, CDR2 YSLEER. The V and J ends lost 3 bases and 3 bases, in that order; junction bases with no gene match: 4. The CDR3 is CASSHRTGGDYEQYF. CDR3 sequence (DNA): TGCGCCAGCAGCCACCGGACAGGGGGCGACTACGAGCAGTACTTC.

This chain links TRBV9 with TRBJ2-5; a weak D match, TRBD2 (7 bases). Trimming left V 2 bases short and J 5 bases short, with 16 bases between. From germline, CDR1 is SGDLS and CDR2 YYNGEE. The CDR3 loop spans 15 amino acids. This chain's CDR3 is CASSVSRGAGETQYF. The CDR3 DNA reads TGTGCCAGCAGCGTCAGTCGGGGGGCCGGGGAGACCCAGTACTTC.

The V gene is TRBV21-1, the J gene TRBJ2-7; TRBD2 is the table's D call, not checked against the DNA. TRBV21-1 is designated a pseudogene. This CDR3 spans 13 amino acids. In DNA form, the CDR3 reads TGTGCCAGCAGCAAAGGGCCCGCGGGGAGGAAGTACTTC. The encoded protein is CASSKGPAGRKYF.

The gene calls are TRBV6-5 and TRBJ2-3; D is ambiguous. CDR3 length: 12 residues. V gave up 7 bases and J gave up 4 bases, with 9 bases separating them. The germline CDR1 and CDR2 sequences are MNHEY and SVGAGI. Written as DNA, the CDR3 is TGTGCCAGCAAAGAGGAGCCAGATACGCAGTATTTT. It is translated as CASKEEPDTQYF.

The chain carries TRBV23-1 and TRBJ1-2; TRBD1 is a possible D gene (6 bases). TRBV23-1 is reported as an ORF; its role is uncertain. The CDR3 spans 14 residues. Between the trimmed V and J ends, which lost 2 bases and 1 base, there was a span of 8 bases. The CDR3 here is CASSQPTGNYGYTF. In DNA form, the CDR3 reads TGCGCCAGCAGTCAACCGACAGGTAACTATGGCTACACCTTC.

The rearrangement links TRBV30 to TRBJ2-6; D perhaps matches TRBD1 (6 bases). This CDR3 spans 15 amino acids. Germline CDR1 reads GTSNPN; CDR2 reads SVGIG (reference sequence). V lost 4 bases and J lost 0, with 10 bases in between. The CDR3 spells CAWKTGYSGANVLTF. CDR3 sequence (DNA): TGTGCCTGGAAGACAGGCTACTCTGGGGCCAACGTCCTGACTTTC.

The chain couples TRBV11-2 to TRBJ1-4; 7 bases line up with TRBD1. CDR3 length equals 16 residues. CDR1 and CDR2 (germline): SGHAT, FQNNGV. With 3 bases clipped from V and 4 bases from J, the junction kept 8 bases outside the gene matches. CDR3 in DNA: TGTGCCAGCAGCTTGTGGGGGACAGCCTTTAATGAAAAACTGTTTTTT. It codes for CASSLWGTAFNEKLFF.

This rearrangement joins TRBV6-4 to TRBJ2-1, with TRBD2 identical over 12 bases. The CDR3 is 15 amino acids. Germline V gives CDR1 MRHNA, CDR2 SNTAGT. Trimming removed 4 bases from V and 8 bases from J; junction bases left unmatched: 6. CDR3 residues: CASSGASGGAYEQFF. The CDR3 region has the DNA TGTGCCAGCAGTGGCGCTAGCGGGGGGGCCTATGAGCAGTTCTTC.

This rearrangement joins TRBV9 to TRBJ1-6, with 7 bases fitting TRBD1. Per germline, CDR1 SGDLS and CDR2 YYNGEE. The CDR3 is made up of 15 amino acids. V lost 0 bases, J lost 5 bases, and 2 bases stayed unmatched. CDR3 region: CASSVAQGNNSPLHF. Written as DNA, the CDR3 is TGTGCCAGCAGCGTAGCACAGGGGAATAATTCACCCCTCCACTTT.

The V gene is TRBV9, the J gene TRBJ1-4; 8 bases map to TRBD1. The CDR3 loop spans 14 amino acids. Germline V gene data show CDR1 as SGDLS and CDR2 as YYNGEE. V lost 3 bases to trimming and J lost 10 bases; unmatched junction nucleotides: 8. CDR3 region: CASSADRGFGKLFF. CDR3 coding DNA: TGTGCCAGCAGCGCCGACAGGGGATTTGGAAAACTGTTTTTT.

This clone was observed a few times. The chain uses TRBV18 and TRBJ1-4; no clear D. Germline CDR1 reads KGHSH; CDR2 reads LQKENI. Trimming pared 6 bases from V and 0 bases from J, leaving 20 bases between. This CDR3 region has 18 residues. The CDR3 nucleotides read TGTGCCAGCTCCCAGCTCTCGAGGGCGCAGGCAACTAATGAAAAACTGTTTTTT. Its protein is CASSQLSRAQATNEKLFF.

In the case of this clone: Compared with germline, one end of the junction differs, possibly owing to a read error. The chain recombines TRBV7-9 with TRBJ1-5; 8 bases fit TRBD1. CDR3 length equals 17 residues. Per germline, CDR1 SEHNR and CDR2 FQNEAQ (reference sequence). The CDR3 DNA is TGTGCCAGCAGCCTAGCGGGGGCAGGGGGCATCAATCAGCCCCAGCATTTT. This encodes CASSLAGAGGINQPQHF. The whole variable domain, remainder taken from reference TRBV7-9 and TRBJ1-5, is DTGVSQNPRHKITKRGQNVTFRCDPISEHNRLYWYRQTLGQGPEFLTYFQNEAQLEKSRLLSDRFSAERPKGSFSTLEIQRTEQGDSAMYLCASSLAGAGGINQPQHFGDGTRLSIL.

This chain joins TRBV9 and TRBJ1-1; a possible D gene is TRBD1 (5 bases). CDR3 length: 14 residues. V was pared by 4 bases and J by 6 bases, with 16 bases between. CDR1 is SGDLS and CDR2 is YYNGEE in the germline V gene. CDR3 DNA sequence: TGTGCCAGCAGCCCGCGAAGGACATCTCCTGAAGCTTTCTTT. This translates into CASSPRRTSPEAFF.

The CDR3 loop reads CASNQGQETQYF. CDR3 sequence (DNA): TGTGCCAGCAACCAGGGACAAGAGACCCAGTACTTC. The chain joins TRBV7-2 to TRBJ2-5, with D possibly matching TRBD1 (5 bases). There are 12 residues in the CDR3. V was clipped by 7 bases and J by 2 bases, with 8 bases between them. Per germline, CDR1 SGHTA and CDR2 FQGNSA.

The chain couples TRBV21-1 to TRBJ2-5; TRBD2 is the table's D call, not checked against the DNA. TRBV21-1 is a pseudogene. The CDR3 runs 14 residues. The CDR3, as DNA: TGTGCCAGCAGCAAATGGCCGGGGGAGGAGACCCAGTACTTC. This translates into CASSKWPGEETQYF.

V gene TRBV4-3 combines with J gene TRBJ2-1; 7 positions agree with TRBD2. V shed 0 bases, J shed 8 bases, and the junction held 4 bases outside the gene matches. The CDR3 is 14 amino acids. The germline V gene encodes CDR1 LGHNA and CDR2 YSLEER. The CDR3 sequence: CASSQDQRGDEQFF. CDR3 DNA sequence: TGCGCCAGCAGCCAAGACCAGCGGGGCGATGAGCAGTTCTTC.

This clone was counted only a few times. The V call is TRBV20-1, the J call TRBJ1-1; the D is unclear. From germline, CDR1 is DFQATT and CDR2 SNEGSKA (reference sequence). V lost 3 bases to trimming and J lost 0 bases, with 17 bases between them. The CDR3 runs to 16 residues. Here the CDR3 DNA reads TGCAGTGCTAGTTCATTTGGAGGAACCATGAACACTGAAGCTTTCTTT. It is translated as CSASSFGGTMNTEAFF.

This clone was recorded only once. The V gene is TRBV19, the J gene TRBJ1-1; TRBD1 matches at 9 bases. The germline CDR1 and CDR2 sequences are LNHDA and SQIVND (reference sequence). Trimming took 6 bases from V and 4 from J; bases not matched to a gene: 6. CDR3 size: 14 residues. As DNA, the CDR3 is TGTGCCAGTAGGGGGGGACAGGGTACCACTGAAGCTTTCTTT. It translates to CASRGGQGTTEAFF.

V gene TRBV29-1 combines with J gene TRBJ2-5, with 8 bases fitting TRBD1. The V gene end was trimmed by 3 bases and the J gene end by 5 bases; junction bases not matched to a gene: 5. CDR1 is SQVTM, CDR2 ANQGSEA, per germline. The CDR3 covers 13 residues. In DNA, the CDR3 is TGCAGCGTTGACCGACAGGGGAGGGAGACCCAGTACTTC. It is translated as CSVDRQGRETQYF.

In the case of this clone: The same CDR3 can be traced to other DNA sequences in this sample. V usage is TRBV5-5 and J usage is TRBJ2-1; 11 positions match TRBD1. The CDR3 runs 15 residues. Per germline, CDR1 SGHKS and CDR2 YYEKEE (reference sequence). Trimming took 4 bases from V and 2 from J; bases not matched to a gene: 2. Here the CDR3 reads CASSPGQGAYNEQFF. The CDR3 region has the DNA TGTGCCAGCAGCCCGGGACAGGGGGCCTACAATGAGCAGTTCTTC.

This chain links TRBV5-4 with TRBJ2-3; 11 nucleotides agree with TRBD1. The CDR3 extends over 16 amino acids. Germline lookup yields CDR1 SGHNT and CDR2 YYREEE (reference sequence). Losses at the gene ends were 2 bases for V and 3 bases for J; bases not matched to a gene: 5. CDR3: CASSFRDRGKTDTQYF. The CDR3 DNA reads TGTGCCAGCAGCTTTAGGGACAGGGGGAAGACAGATACGCAGTATTTT.

The chain joins TRBV29-1 to TRBJ1-1, with 9 nucleotides matching TRBD1. J gave up 1 base and V 7 bases, and 4 bases lay outside the gene matches. CDR1 and CDR2 from the germline V gene are SQVTM and ANQGSEA. CDR3 length: 13 residues. Written as DNA, the CDR3 is TGCAGCGCACGACAGGGGGGGAACACTGAAGCTTTCTTT. As protein: CSARQGGNTEAFF.

Only a few counts were recorded for this clone. The chain combines TRBV4-1 with TRBJ2-7, with 10 bases fitting TRBD1. V trimming: 2 bases; J trimming: 3 bases; junction bases outside the gene matches: 10. The CDR3 sequence is 17 residues long. The germline gives CDR1 MGHRA, CDR2 YSYEKL. The chain's CDR3 is CASSQITGDRGVYEQYF. The CDR3 region has the DNA TGCGCCAGCAGCCAAATTACCGGGGACAGGGGTGTCTACGAGCAGTACTTC.